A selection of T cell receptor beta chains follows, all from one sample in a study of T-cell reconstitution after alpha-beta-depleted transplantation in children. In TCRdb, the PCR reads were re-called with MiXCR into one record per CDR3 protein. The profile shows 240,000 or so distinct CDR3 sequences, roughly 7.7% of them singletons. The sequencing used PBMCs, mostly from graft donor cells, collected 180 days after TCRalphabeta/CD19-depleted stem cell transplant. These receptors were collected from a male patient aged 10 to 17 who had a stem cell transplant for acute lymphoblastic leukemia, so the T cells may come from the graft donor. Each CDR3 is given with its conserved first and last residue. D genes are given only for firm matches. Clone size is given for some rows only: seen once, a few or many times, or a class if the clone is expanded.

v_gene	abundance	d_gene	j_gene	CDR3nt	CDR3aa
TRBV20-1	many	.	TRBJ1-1	TGCAGTGCTCCCCCTGGGGGTACCACTGAAGCTTTCTTT	CSAPPGGTTEAFF
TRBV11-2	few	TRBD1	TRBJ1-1	TGTGCCAGCAGCTCCCAGGGGGGCACTGAAGCTTTCTTT	CASSSQGGTEAFF
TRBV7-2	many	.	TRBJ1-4	TGTGCCAGCAGCCCCAGTTCACAGAGGAATGAAAAACTGTTTTTT	CASSPSSQRNEKLFF
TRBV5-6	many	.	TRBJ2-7	TGTGCCAGCAGCTTGGCCGGGGCGTCCTACGAGCAGTACTTC	CASSLAGASYEQYF
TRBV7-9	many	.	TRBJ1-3	TGTGCCAGCAGCTTATCGACAGTGCGGGGAAACACCATATATTTT	CASSLSTVRGNTIYF
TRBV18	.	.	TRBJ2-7	TGTGCCAGCTCACCGACTACCTACGAGCAGTACTTC	CASSPTTYEQYF
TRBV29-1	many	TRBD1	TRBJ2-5	TGCAGCGTTGTCGGAGTTCGGACAGGGGGAGAAGAGACCCAGTACTTC	CSVVGVRTGGEETQYF
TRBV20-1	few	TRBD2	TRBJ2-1	TGCAGTGCCCCTGGACTAGCGGGGGTATATGAGCAGTTCTTC	CSAPGLAGVYEQFF
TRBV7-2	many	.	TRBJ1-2	TGTGCCAGCAGCTCCCTCGTCTATGGCTACACCTTC	CASSSLVYGYTF
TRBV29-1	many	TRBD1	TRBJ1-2	TGCAGCGTGACCGGGACAGGGGACTATGGCTACACCTTC	CSVTGTGDYGYTF
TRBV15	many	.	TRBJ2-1	TGTGCCACCAGCAGAGATTGGGCCTCGGCGAGAAATGAGCAGTTCTTC	CATSRDWASARNEQFF
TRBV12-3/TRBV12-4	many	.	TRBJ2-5	TGTGCCAGCAGTTTACGGGCCGGCGGGGAGACCCAGTACTTC	CASSLRAGGETQYF
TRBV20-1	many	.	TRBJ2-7	TGCAGTGCTAGAGGGACAGCCACTACCTGGGAGCAGTACTTC	CSARGTATTWEQYF
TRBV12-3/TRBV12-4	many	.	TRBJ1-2	TGTGCCAGCGACGGGAGGGTCGGTGGCTACACCTTC	CASDGRVGGYTF
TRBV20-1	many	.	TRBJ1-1	TGCAGTGCTAGAGACCCCAGGGATAACACTGAAGCTTTCTTT	CSARDPRDNTEAFF
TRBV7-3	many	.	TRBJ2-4	TGTGCCAGCAGCCCCGGTGGCAAAAACATTCAGTACTTC	CASSPGGKNIQYF
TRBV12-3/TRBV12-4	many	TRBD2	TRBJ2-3	TGTGCCAGCCTGGGACTAGCGATGAGAGATACGCAGTATTTT	CASLGLAMRDTQYF
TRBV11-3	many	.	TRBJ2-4	TGTGCCAGCAGCTCAGACACTTCTGAAAACATTCAGTACTTC	CASSSDTSENIQYF
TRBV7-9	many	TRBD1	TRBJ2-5	TGTGCCAGCAGCTTAGCTGGCAGGGGGCGTCAGACCCAGTACTTC	CASSLAGRGRQTQYF
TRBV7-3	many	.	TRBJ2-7	TGTGCCAGCAGCCCCCAGGGGGGGAACTCCTACGAGCAGTACTTC	CASSPQGGNSYEQYF
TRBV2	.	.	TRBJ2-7	TGTGCCAGCAGTGGGGGGTGGACCTACGAGCAGTACTTC	CASSGGWTYEQYF
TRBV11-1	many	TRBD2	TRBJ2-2	TGTGCCACCCTAACCTTAGCGGGAACCGGGGAGCTGTTTTTT	CATLTLAGTGELFF
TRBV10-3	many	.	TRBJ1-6	TGTGCCACAGTTAGCTCCTATAATTCACCCCTCCACTTT	CATVSSYNSPLHF
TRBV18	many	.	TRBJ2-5	TGTGCCAGCTCACCTAACAGAGGAGACCAAGAGACCCAGTACTTC	CASSPNRGDQETQYF
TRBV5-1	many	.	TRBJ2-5	TGCGCCAGCAGCTTGTCGGGAGACCCCAGCTTC	CASSLSGDPSF
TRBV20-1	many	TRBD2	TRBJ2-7	TGCAGTGCCTCCGGCGGGACTAGCGGCTACGAGCAGTACTTC	CSASGGTSGYEQYF
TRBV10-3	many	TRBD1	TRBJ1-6	TGTGCCATCAGGGAACCGACAGGGAGAAATTCACCCCTCCACTTT	CAIREPTGRNSPLHF
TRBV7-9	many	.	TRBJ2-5	TGTGCCAGCAGCTTGGAAAAGACCCAGTACTTC	CASSLEKTQYF
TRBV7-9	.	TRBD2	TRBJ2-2	TGTGCCAGCAGCTTTATTAGCGGGAGAGGCGGGGAGCTGTTTTTT	CASSFISGRGGELFF
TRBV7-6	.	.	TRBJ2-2	TGTGCCAGCAGCTTAACCTCACGGGGTTCAATGTGGGGGGATCGGACCGGGGAGCTGTTTTTT	CASSLTSRGSMWGDRTGELFF
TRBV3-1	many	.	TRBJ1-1	TGTGCCAGCAGCCGAGGGGTGAACACTGAAGCTTTCTTT	CASSRGVNTEAFF
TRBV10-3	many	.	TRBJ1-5	TGTGCCATCAGTGAGCTGGACAGATATAGCAATCAGCCCCAGCATTTT	CAISELDRYSNQPQHF
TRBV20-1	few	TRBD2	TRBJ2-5	TGCAGTGCTACGTTAGCGGGAGTGGAGACCCAGTACTTC	CSATLAGVETQYF
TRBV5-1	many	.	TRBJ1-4	TGCGCCAGCAGCTCCAACCCTGCAACTAATGAAAAACTGTTTTTT	CASSSNPATNEKLFF
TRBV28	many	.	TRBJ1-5	TGTGCCAGCAGTTTAGTTGTGTGGGATAGCAATCAGCCCCAGCATTTT	CASSLVVWDSNQPQHF
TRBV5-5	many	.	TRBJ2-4	TGTGCCAGCAGCTTGAGGGGGGAATCAGTGGGCCTTCAGTACTTC	CASSLRGESVGLQYF